The TCR beta chain described here comes from a study of CD8 T cells in Susac syndrome. When the RNA was reverse transcribed, random hexamers were used with an input of roughly 0.45 to 1 ug. MiXCR was run by TCRdb on the immunoSEQ multiplex PCR reads, yielding one entry per CDR3 protein. The sample records approximately 130,000 distinct CDR3 sequences, roughly 89% being singletons. This CDR3 has 20 amino acids. Sequenced material: CD8+ T cells from PBMCs. V is TRBV21-1 and J is TRBJ2-6; the tabulated D call, TRBD2, remains unverified against the DNA. TRBV21-1 is a documented pseudogene. This TCR derives from a human donor with multiple sclerosis. CDR3 in amino acids: CASRKAFIAGGTSGANVLTF. The DNA of the CDR3 is TGTGCCAGCAGGAAAGCCTTCATAGCGGGAGGTACCTCTGGGGCCAACGTCCTGACTTTC.